This T cell receptor beta chain was profiled in a study of blood T cell repertoires in COVID-19. As for the study in general: Spain, Italy and the United States supplied samples that represented acute and convalescent COVID-19. PBMCs, B-cell-depleted T cells, or T cells were the source of the cDNA or gDNA that made up the material.

The CDR3 covers 14 residues. Germline V lookup: CDR1 MDHEN, CDR2 SYDVKM. V was cut by 1 base and J by 4 bases, with 7 bases left in between. This clone was counted once. Authors' processing steps: Amplification of reference gene primers was used by the study to estimate nucleated cell counts. Clones were read by immunoSEQ multiplex PCR, and TCRdb kept only the in-frame ones, dropping some. Clonal size and the V and J genes are those of that table, whereas D and trimming came from the DNA. The table records fewer than 35,000 clones, 70% to 90% of them present only once. This sequence was found in a man aged 55 to 70 with active COVID-19. Material: peripheral blood. The chain is built from TRBV28 and TRBJ1-4; D is perhaps TRBD1 (6 bases). CDR3 loop: CASSLSGVNEKLFF. The CDR3 DNA is TGTGCCAGCAGTTTATCAGGGGTTAATGAAAAACTGTTTTTT.